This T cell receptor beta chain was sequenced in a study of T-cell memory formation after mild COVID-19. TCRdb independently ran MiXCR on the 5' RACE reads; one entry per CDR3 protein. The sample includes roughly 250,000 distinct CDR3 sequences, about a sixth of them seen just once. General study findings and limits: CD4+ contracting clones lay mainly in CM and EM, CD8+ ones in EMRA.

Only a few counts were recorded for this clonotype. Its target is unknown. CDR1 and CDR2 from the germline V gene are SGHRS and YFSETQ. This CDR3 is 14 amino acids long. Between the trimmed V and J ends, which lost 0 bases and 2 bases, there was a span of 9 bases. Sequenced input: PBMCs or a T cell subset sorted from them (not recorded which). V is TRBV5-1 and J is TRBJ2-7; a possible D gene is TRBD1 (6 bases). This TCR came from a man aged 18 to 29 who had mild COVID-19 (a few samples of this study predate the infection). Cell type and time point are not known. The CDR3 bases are TGCGCCAGCAGCTTGGATCAGGGGCCCTACGAGCAGTACGTC. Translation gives CASSLDQGPYEQYV.